The 27 T cell receptor beta chains listed next were all sequenced from one sample in a study of T cell repertoires in cytomegalovirus infection (dated 2019 in TCRdb). TCRdb names Illumina HiSeq 1500 as the instrument used. In-frame beta chains were kept once TCRdb had trimmed the public reads at Q25 with fastp and called clones with MiXCR. CDR3 protein duplicates are merged, each entry listing the most common genes and DNA. The sample includes some 180,000 distinct CDR3 sequences, with 15% to 20% observed a single time. Approximately 25% of the sample comes from the top ten. The specimen was CD8+ T cells from PBMCs. These receptors were taken from a human donor in good health (CMV status not recorded). Some clones in this sample may be carry-over from other donors' samples.

CDR3 region: CSVGVSTGAYEQYF. CDR3 bases: TGCAGCGTTGGCGTCAGTACAGGCGCCTACGAGCAGTACTTC. The chain joins TRBV29-1 to TRBJ2-7; weak D call: TRBD1 (5 bases). The V and J ends lost 4 bases and 2 bases respectively, with 15 bases between them. Germline V gene data show CDR1 as SQVTM and CDR2 as ANQGSEA. This CDR3 comprises 14 residues.

This chain uses TRBV28 with TRBJ2-1; 14 bases map to TRBD2. The trim removed 4 bases at V and 9 bases at J, leaving 8 bases unmatched. Germline CDR1 reads MDHEN; CDR2 reads SYDVKM. CDR3 length equals 16 residues. In nucleotides, the CDR3 is TGTGCCAGCAGTTCACCGGGACTAGCGGGGGATGGTGAGCAGTTCTTC. Translation gives CASSSPGLAGDGEQFF.

In this sample, this clonotype turned up a few times. The chain uses TRBV5-6 and TRBJ2-7; 12 bases line up with TRBD1. This CDR3 is 15 amino acids long. Germline V gene sequence: CDR1 SGHDT, CDR2 YYEEEE. The V gene end was trimmed by 4 bases and the J gene end by 5 bases; junction bases not matched to a gene: 7. The CDR3 DNA sequence: TGTGCCAGCAGCCCGTTTGGGACAGGGGGCGACGAGCAGTACTTC. It specifies CASSPFGTGGDEQYF.

In this sample, this clonotype turned up a few times. The chain recombines TRBV6-2 or TRBV6-3 with TRBJ1-1, with a tentative D call TRBD1 (6 bases). CDR3 size: 13 residues. Trimming pared 6 bases from V and 3 bases from J, leaving 11 bases between. Per the germline V gene, CDR1 is MNHEY and CDR2 is SVGEGT. DNA of the CDR3: TGTGCCAGCAGAATACAGGGCTACACTGAAGCTTTCTTT. Translation: CASRIQGYTEAFF.

This clonotype has at least ten counts. The rearrangement uses TRBV7-8 and TRBJ2-7; perhaps TRBD1 as D (7 bases). V lost 2 bases, J lost 4 bases, and 18 bases lay in between. Germline CDR1 SGHVS, CDR2 FQNEAQ. The CDR3 sequence is 16 residues long. CDR3 residues: CASSLRWRGQRYEQYF. For the CDR3, the DNA is TGTGCCAGCAGCTTAAGGTGGAGGGGGCAGAGGTACGAGCAGTACTTC.

The rearrangement uses TRBV7-8 and TRBJ2-1; 8 nucleotides agree with TRBD2. Germline V lookup: CDR1 SGHVS, CDR2 FQNEAQ. CDR3 length: 16 residues. J lost 0 bases, V lost 3 bases, and 4 bases had no gene match. CDR3 sequence (DNA): TGTGCCAGCAGCTTTACGGGGGGGCCCTCCTACAATGAGCAGTTCTTC. The encoded protein is CASSFTGGPSYNEQFF.

In this sample, this clonotype turned up a few times. This chain links TRBV20-1 with TRBJ1-2; D possibly corresponds to TRBD1 (5 bases). The CDR3 sequence is 13 residues long. With 7 bases removed from V and 3 bases from J, the gap between germline ends came to 15 bases. CDR1 and CDR2 (germline): DFQATT, SNEGSKA (reference sequence). The CDR3 nucleotides read TGCAGTGTTAAGACAGAACCCTACTATGGCTACACCTTC. Protein sequence: CSVKTEPYYGYTF.

The rearrangement uses TRBV12-3 or TRBV12-4 and TRBJ1-2; 7 nucleotides align to TRBD1. This CDR3 region has 13 residues. The junction had 7 bases not matched to a gene; V was cut back by 4 bases and J by 8 bases. The CDR3 DNA reads as TGTGCCAGCAGTTCCCAGACAGGGCCCGGCTACACCTTC. It yields the protein CASSSQTGPGYTF.

The rearrangement joins TRBV2 to TRBJ2-5; 7 bases align to TRBD2. The CDR3 contains 14 residues. In germline, CDR1 is SNHLY, CDR2 FYNNEI. J gave up 1 base and V 7 bases, and 6 bases lay outside the gene matches. The CDR3 DNA sequence: TGTGCCAGCACTCCCCGGACTAGCCAAGAGACCCAGTACTTC. Encoded protein: CASTPRTSQETQYF.

The chain uses TRBV7-2 and TRBJ1-1; 8 bases map to TRBD1. This CDR3 region has 16 residues. Losses at the gene ends were 1 base for V and 10 bases for J; bases not matched to a gene: 14. From germline, CDR1 is SGHTA and CDR2 FQGNSA. CDR3 in amino acids: CASSLGSGQGAIGAFF. The DNA of the CDR3 is TGTGCCAGCAGCTTAGGATCGGGGCAGGGGGCGATTGGAGCTTTCTTT.

The chain joins TRBV6-1 to TRBJ1-2, with D unclear. Germline V lookup: CDR1 MNHNS, CDR2 SASEGT. The length of the CDR3 is 11 residues. V lost 7 bases, J lost 2 bases, and 5 bases lay in between. CDR3 region: CASKENYGYTF. The CDR3 DNA reads TGTGCCAGCAAAGAAAACTATGGCTACACCTTC.

The CDR3 loop is CASSHGMGLRAYTF. The CDR3 nucleotides are TGTGCCAGCAGTCATGGAATGGGGCTACGGGCCTACACCTTC. The rearrangement uses TRBV12-3 or TRBV12-4 and TRBJ1-2; perhaps TRBD1 as D (5 bases). V was cut by 5 bases and J by 10 bases, with 20 bases left in between. CDR3 length: 14 residues.

The gene calls are TRBV20-1 and TRBJ1-5; D possibly corresponds to TRBD1 (5 bases). The CDR3 length is 15 residues. Trimming pared 5 bases from V and 0 bases from J, leaving 14 bases between. CDR1 and CDR2 from the germline V gene are DFQATT and SNEGSKA (reference sequence). This chain's CDR3 is CSAPKGQHSNQPQHF. The DNA of the CDR3 is TGCAGTGCTCCTAAGGGGCAGCATAGCAATCAGCCCCAGCATTTT.

The V call is TRBV6-6, the J call TRBJ1-1; D is unresolved. Germline V gene data show CDR1 as MNHNY and CDR2 as SVGAGI (reference sequence). CDR3 size: 12 residues. The V end lost 2 bases, the J end lost 6 bases, and 7 bases lay between the germline ends. This chain's CDR3 is CASSYPNSEAFF. The DNA for the CDR3 is TGTGCCAGCAGTTACCCGAATTCTGAAGCTTTCTTT.

The chain is built from TRBV7-6 and TRBJ2-3; maybe TRBD1 (5 bases). The length of the CDR3 is 15 residues. In germline, CDR1 is SGHVS, CDR2 FNYEAQ. V was trimmed by 4 bases and J by 2 bases, leaving 13 bases between them. For the CDR3, the DNA is TGTGCCAGCAGCTCAGGGCCGACGGTCACAGATACGCAGTATTTT. Translation gives CASSSGPTVTDTQYF.

The chain is built from TRBV12-3 or TRBV12-4 and TRBJ1-2; 8 bases align to TRBD1. V dropped 3 bases and J dropped 3; count of bases not matched to a gene: 12. This CDR3 contains 17 residues. The CDR3 loop reads CASSLGTTDREDYGYTF. The DNA of the CDR3 is TGTGCCAGCAGTTTGGGGACAACGGACAGGGAGGACTATGGCTACACCTTC.

This clonotype was counted at least ten times. The chain carries TRBV7-2 and TRBJ2-5, with D hard to call. The V gene's germline CDR1 is SGHTA and CDR2 FQGNSA. CDR3 length: 15 amino acids. V was clipped by 2 bases and J by 3 bases, with 13 bases between them. This CDR3 reads CASSLYPAREETQYF. In nucleotides, the CDR3 is TGTGCCAGCAGCTTATACCCCGCTAGGGAAGAGACCCAGTACTTC.

The sample holds a few counts of this clonotype. The CDR3 sequence: CASSLDSIGRGAFF. Written as DNA, the CDR3 is TGTGCCAGCAGCTTAGATTCAATAGGCCGGGGGGCTTTCTTT. The J gene is TRBJ1-1, the V gene TRBV7-2, with TRBD1 as a possible D gene (5 bases). Trimming removed 1 base at V and 11 bases at J, with 17 bases between. From germline, CDR1 is SGHTA and CDR2 FQGNSA. CDR3 length: 14 amino acids.

The sample holds a few counts of this clonotype. The V and J genes are TRBV5-6 and TRBJ2-3; D is uncertain. Trimming pared 3 bases from V and 2 bases from J, leaving 10 bases between. The germline gives CDR1 SGHDT, CDR2 YYEEEE. This CDR3 has 14 amino acids. The CDR3 DNA is TGTGCCAGCAGCTCGCCAGGTGACACAGATACGCAGTATTTT. Its protein is CASSSPGDTDTQYF. The full variable domain, its missing parts supplied by reference TRBV5-6 and TRBJ2-3, is DAGVTQSPTHLIKTRGQQVTLRCSPKSGHDTVSWYQQALGQGPQFIFQYYEEEERQRGNFPDRFSGHQFPNYSSELNVNALLLGDSALYLCASSSPGDTDTQYFGPGTRLTVL.

This clonotype appeared many times. The rearrangement links TRBV7-2 to TRBJ1-4; D unresolved. The CDR3 consists of 14 residues. V was cut by 5 bases and J by 8 bases, with 15 bases left in between. The germline V gene encodes CDR1 SGHTA and CDR2 FQGNSA. The CDR3 is CASSLGSAGEKLFF. The DNA for the CDR3 is TGTGCCAGCAGCCTAGGCTCCGCCGGGGAAAAACTGTTTTTT.

The chain uses TRBV7-9 and TRBJ2-3; 8 bases align to TRBD1. This CDR3 is built from 15 residues. CDR1 is SEHNR, CDR2 FQNEAQ, per germline (reference sequence). V lost 5 bases to trimming and J lost 3 bases; unmatched junction nucleotides: 7. CDR3 sequence: CASSPRTGWTDTQYF. Here the CDR3 DNA reads TGTGCCAGCAGCCCCCGGACAGGGTGGACAGATACGCAGTATTTT. Based on the CDR3 plus reference TRBV7-9 and TRBJ2-3, the full variable domain is DTGVSQNPRHKITKRGQNVTFRCDPISEHNRLYWYRQTLGQGPEFLTYFQNEAQLEKSRLLSDRFSAERPKGSFSTLEIQRTEQGDSAMYLCASSPRTGWTDTQYFGPGTRLTVL.

The chain couples TRBV20-1 to TRBJ1-2, with D unresolved. The V gene's germline CDR1 is DFQATT and CDR2 SNEGSKA (reference sequence). V dropped 6 bases and J dropped 0 bases, with 8 bases sitting between them. The CDR3 runs 12 residues. CDR3 in DNA: TGCAGTGCCTCGGGAGCTAACTATGGCTACACCTTC. Translated, it gives CSASGANYGYTF.

This clonotype was picked up many times. The V and J genes are TRBV6-2 or TRBV6-3 and TRBJ1-5, with D unclear. The CDR3 has 13 amino acids. Deletions cut 7 bases from V and 3 bases from J, with 10 bases between. Germline V gene lookup returns CDR1 MNHEY and CDR2 SVGEGT. The CDR3: CASTGHNNQPQHF. The CDR3 bases are TGTGCCAGCACAGGCCATAACAATCAGCCCCAGCATTTT.

V is TRBV6-5 and J is TRBJ2-1, with D unresolved. The CDR3 runs 12 residues. V dropped 6 bases and J dropped 6 bases, with 9 bases sitting between them. Germline lookup yields CDR1 MNHEY and CDR2 SVGAGI. Written as DNA, the CDR3 is TGTGCCAGCAGCACGAACTCCAATGAGCAGTTCTTC. It specifies CASSTNSNEQFF.

In this sample, this clonotype turned up many times. V is TRBV28 and J is TRBJ1-2; D gene uncertain. Germline V gene data show CDR1 as MDHEN and CDR2 as SYDVKM. CDR3 length equals 15 residues. Trimming cost V 1 base and J 0 bases, with 9 bases left between them. The CDR3 protein is CASSLSEVTNYGYTF. The CDR3 DNA sequence: TGTGCCAGCAGTTTATCAGAAGTTACTAACTATGGCTACACCTTC.

This chain connects TRBV4-1 to TRBJ1-4; D is unresolved. The CDR3 spans 18 residues. CDR1 is MGHRA and CDR2 is YSYEKL in the germline V gene. V lost 5 bases, J lost 1 base, and 20 bases lay in between. CDR3 nucleotide sequence: TGCGCCAGCAGCGGGATGACGCGGGGTTACAGAACTAATGAAAAACTGTTTTTT. This sequence encodes CASSGMTRGYRTNEKLFF.

The chain has TRBV7-9 and TRBJ2-1, with 7 bases that match TRBD1. The V gene's germline CDR1 is SEHNR and CDR2 FQNEAQ (reference sequence). With V trimmed by 4 bases and J by 0 bases, 15 bases remained unmatched. This CDR3 is built from 19 residues. CDR3 residues: CASSSRDSTNLNSYNEQFF. The CDR3 bases are TGTGCCAGCAGCTCCAGGGACAGTACGAACCTAAACTCCTACAATGAGCAGTTCTTC. The whole variable domain, filled in from reference TRBV7-9 and TRBJ2-1, reads DTGVSQNPRHKITKRGQNVTFRCDPISEHNRLYWYRQTLGQGPEFLTYFQNEAQLEKSRLLSDRFSAERPKGSFSTLEIQRTEQGDSAMYLCASSSRDSTNLNSYNEQFFGPGTRLTVL.